A single sample is the source of the 13 T cell receptor beta chains below, sequenced in a study of shared clonotypes between healthy human individuals. The method was immunoSEQ multiplex PCR; TCRdb's version includes in-frame clones alone and lacks a portion of them. The profile shows a few million clones, under 95% of them singletons. Sequences were obtained from naive CD4+ T cells from PBMCs. The subset is: CD45RA+ positively selected. Receptors were obtained from a man between 18 and 29 years old in good health. Some clones in this sample may be carry-over from other donors' samples.

This sequence joins TRBV6-1 and TRBJ2-7; TRBD2 might be the D (6 bases). Germline V gives CDR1 MNHNS, CDR2 SASEGT. V was cut by 2 bases and J by 2 bases, with 19 bases left in between. The CDR3 sequence is 17 residues long. CDR3 nucleotides: TGTGCCAGCAGTGAAATCCCCGGGACTCTCCCCGCCTACGAGCAGTACTTC. It codes for CASSEIPGTLPAYEQYF.

The chain uses TRBV27 and TRBJ2-1, with D possibly being TRBD2 (6 bases). Germline CDR1 reads MNHEY; CDR2 reads SMNVEV (reference sequence). The CDR3 is 13 amino acids. Trimming stripped 8 bases from V and 10 bases from J, with 18 bases between. The CDR3 spells CASRAPGDAEQFF. CDR3 sequence (DNA): TGTGCCAGCCGAGCCCCGGGGGACGCGGAGCAGTTCTTC.

V is TRBV19 and J is TRBJ2-2; possible D gene TRBD2, 6 bases. This CDR3 spans 17 amino acids. Trimming removed 1 base at V and 7 bases at J, with 19 bases between. Germline V gives CDR1 LNHDA, CDR2 SQIVND (reference sequence). The CDR3, as DNA: TGTGCCAGTAGTATAGTTGAGGGGAGGTCAATGGTCGGGGAGCTGTTTTTT. Protein sequence: CASSIVEGRSMVGELFF.

The gene calls are TRBV28 and TRBJ1-5, with D maybe TRBD1 (6 bases). The germline V and J ends were trimmed by 6 bases and 4 bases, with 22 bases remaining between them. This CDR3 spans 17 amino acids. CDR1 is MDHEN, CDR2 SYDVKM, per germline. The CDR3 spells CASSMSHSGELNQPQHF. In nucleotides, the CDR3 is TGTGCCAGCAGCATGTCGCACTCAGGGGAGCTGAATCAGCCCCAGCATTTT.

The DNA of the CDR3 is TGTGCCAGCAGCTTAAGGTTTGAGCAGTTCTTC. Translation: CASSLRFEQFF. This chain links TRBV7-2 with TRBJ2-1; D ambiguous. Trimming left V 2 bases short and J 9 bases short, with 5 bases between. The CDR3 spans 11 residues. CDR1 and CDR2 (germline): SGHTA, FQGNSA.

The chain joins TRBV4-2 to TRBJ2-5; 7 bases agree with TRBD1. V lost 4 bases and J lost 5; bases outside the gene matches: 10. This CDR3 comprises 15 residues. From germline, CDR1 is LGHNA and CDR2 YNFKEQ. The CDR3 here is CASSPGTAKQETQYF. CDR3 coding DNA: TGTGCCAGCAGCCCCGGGACAGCGAAACAGGAGACCCAGTACTTC.

Comment on this clone: Other DNA variants within this sample encode the same CDR3. V usage is TRBV5-1 and J usage is TRBJ2-5; D is possibly TRBD1 or TRBD2 (5 bases each). CDR3 length: 15 residues. V shed 2 bases and J shed 1 base, with 12 bases lying between them. Germline CDR1 reads SGHRS; CDR2 reads YFSETQ. The CDR3 protein is CASSLPQGAQETQYF. The CDR3 nucleotides are TGCGCCAGCAGCTTACCCCAGGGAGCCCAAGAGACCCAGTACTTC. Full variable domain (remainder filled in from reference TRBV5-1 and TRBJ2-5): KAGVTQTPRYLIKTRGQQVTLSCSPISGHRSVSWYQQTPGQGLQFLFEYFSETQRNKGNFPGRFSGRQFSNSRSEMNVSTLELGDSALYLCASSLPQGAQETQYFGPGTRLLVL.

For the CDR3, the DNA is TGTGCCTGGACATCGGACTTACTAGTGGTGCAGTACTTC. It specifies CAWTSDLLVVQYF. The chain has TRBV30 and TRBJ2-7; D might be TRBD2 (5 bases). Germline V lookup: CDR1 GTSNPN, CDR2 SVGIG (reference sequence). Trimming took off 4 bases at V and 9 bases at J, with 19 bases between the two ends. This CDR3 is 13 amino acids long.

The V call is TRBV27, the J call TRBJ2-7, with no clear D. CDR3 size: 15 residues. V lost 2 bases and J lost 2, with 13 bases in between. Per germline, CDR1 MNHEY and CDR2 SMNVEV (reference sequence). The CDR3 region has the DNA TGTGCCAGCAGTTTACTCCCTAGTTTCACCTACGAGCAGTACTTC. Its translation: CASSLLPSFTYEQYF.

The chain combines TRBV30 with TRBJ2-5; weak D call: TRBD1 (6 bases). CDR1 is GTSNPN and CDR2 is SVGIG in the germline V gene (reference sequence). V was shortened by 4 bases and J by 5 bases, with 17 bases between the two germline ends. The CDR3 is 14 residues long. CDR3 coding DNA: TGTGCCTGGAATAGGCAGGGGCGCGGGGAGACCCAGTACTTC. This codes for CAWNRQGRGETQYF. The full variable domain, with the rest looked up from reference TRBV30 and TRBJ2-5, is SQTIHQWPATLVQPVGSPLSLECTVEGTSNPNLYWYRQAAGRGLQLLFYSVGIGQISSEVPQNLSASRPQDRQFILSSKKLLLSDSGFYLCAWNRQGRGETQYFGPGTRLLVL.

V is TRBV7-9 and J is TRBJ1-2; D unclear. The germline gives CDR1 SEHNR, CDR2 FQNEAQ (reference sequence). V was pared by 1 base and J by 4 bases, with 10 bases between. The CDR3 sequence is 14 residues long. The CDR3 spells CASSLGPGSYGYTF. The CDR3 DNA reads TGTGCCAGCAGCTTAGGACCCGGGTCCTATGGCTACACCTTC.

V usage is TRBV2 and J usage is TRBJ1-2; D gene ambiguous. Germline V CDR1 and CDR2: SNHLY, FYNNEI. This CDR3 region has 14 residues. V lost 5 bases and J 0 bases, leaving 10 bases between the germline ends. The CDR3: CASSRAAANYGYTF. CDR3 bases: TGTGCCAGCAGTAGGGCGGCAGCTAACTATGGCTACACCTTC.

The chain uses TRBV5-1 and TRBJ2-5, with 12 bases aligning to TRBD1. V shed 2 bases, J shed 2 bases, and the junction held 7 bases outside the gene matches. The germline CDR1 and CDR2 sequences are SGHRS and YFSETQ. The CDR3 has 17 amino acids. The CDR3 sequence is CASSFRGQGAAQETQYF. CDR3 coding DNA: TGCGCCAGCAGCTTTAGGGGACAGGGGGCGGCGCAAGAGACCCAGTACTTC.